This T cell receptor beta chain was observed in a study of T-cell reconstitution after alpha-beta-depleted transplantation in children. General study results and limits: Surviving recipient T cells and thymic progenitors produced the high day-60 TCRbeta diversity seen in some patients. Where alpha-beta T cells came from about two months after transplant was reportedly several hundred expanded graft clones. Counts and diversity of T cells one year after transplant came mostly from newly produced T cells.

Germline CDR1 is SGHRS and CDR2 is YFSETQ. Between the trimmed V and J ends, which lost 1 base and 5 bases, there was a span of 9 bases. The CDR3 is 13 residues long. This clonotype was seen more than once but under ten times. Its antigen is currently unknown. Preparation of the TCRbeta library was carried out with unique molecular identifiers. In TCRdb, the PCR reads were re-called with MiXCR into one record per CDR3 protein. This sample has approximately 980,000 distinct CDR3 sequences, with roughly 29% found just once. The chain links TRBV5-1 to TRBJ1-1, with unresolved D. This clonotype was sampled from a boy less than two years old who had a stem cell transplant for SCID, so the T cells may come from the graft donor. The sample consisted of PBMCs, mostly from graft donor cells, taken 360 days after TCRalphabeta/CD19-depleted stem cell transplant. CDR3 sequence reads: CASSLPDRTEAFF. DNA for the CDR3: TGCGCCAGCAGCTTGCCCGATCGGACTGAAGCTTTCTTT.